This entry describes one TCR beta chain. Its target is not known. With baseline, cycle 4 day 1, and cycle 7 day 1 as timepoints, blood was sampled. Some clones are missing from TCRdb's copy, which holds only in-frame ones; the method was immunoSEQ multiplex PCR. Among about 72,000 clones listed, around 89% were seen once. This entry is derived from a study of OX40 agonist ivuxolimab in advanced cancers. Background on the study: An agonistic human IgG2 monoclonal antibody against OX40 (CD134) was given. The dose-escalation cohort had hepatocellular carcinoma, melanoma, renal cell or head and neck cancer. Whole-study findings and limits: Which antigen the expanded peripheral T cells recognized is unknown.

This receptor was identified in an adult with an advanced solid tumor such as melanoma, head and neck, liver or kidney cancer. The sample consisted of CD4+ or CD8+ T cells sorted from blood, taken in a trial of the OX40 agonist ivuxolimab.

In DNA, the CDR3 is TGTGCCAGCAGTTGGTACAGCACAATGACTAGAATGCGCACAGATACGCAGTATTTT. This codes for CASSWYSTMTRMRTDTQYF. The chain links TRBV27 to TRBJ2-3; possible D gene TRBD2, 6 bases. CDR1 is MNHEY, CDR2 SMNVEV, per germline (reference sequence). The CDR3 runs to 19 residues. The germline V and J ends were trimmed by 4 bases and 1 base, with 24 bases remaining between them.